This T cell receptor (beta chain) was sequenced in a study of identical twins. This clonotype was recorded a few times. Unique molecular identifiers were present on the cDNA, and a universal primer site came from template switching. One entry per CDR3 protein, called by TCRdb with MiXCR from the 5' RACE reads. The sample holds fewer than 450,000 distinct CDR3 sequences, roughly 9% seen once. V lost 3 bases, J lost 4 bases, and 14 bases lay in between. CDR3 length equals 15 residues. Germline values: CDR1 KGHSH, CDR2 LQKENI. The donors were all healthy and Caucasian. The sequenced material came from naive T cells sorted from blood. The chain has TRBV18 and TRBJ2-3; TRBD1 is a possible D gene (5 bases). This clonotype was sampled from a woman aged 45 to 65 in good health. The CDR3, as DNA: TGTGCCAGCTCACCCAGAATCGACAGCTCAGATACGCAGTATTTT. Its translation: CASSPRIDSSDTQYF.